Sequencing of this T cell receptor beta chain was carried out in a study of CD4 and CD8 cells across lung adenocarcinoma regions. MiXCR was run by TCRdb on the PCR reads, yielding one entry per CDR3 protein. Of under 14,000 distinct CDR3 sequences listed, approximately 53% are singletons. The patients had localized lung adenocarcinoma, a non-small cell subtype. This CDR3 is built from 17 residues. V trimming: 2 bases; J trimming: 4 bases; junction bases outside the gene matches: 13. From germline, CDR1 is MNHEY and CDR2 SVGEGT. The chain uses TRBV6-2 or TRBV6-3 and TRBJ1-2; 7 bases fit TRBD1. This TCR was recovered from a male donor with lung adenocarcinoma. The CD4 and CD8 labels of this study may be unreliable. The sample was CD4+ T cells from the center of a lung tumor. CDR3 nucleotides: TGTGCCAGCAGTTACCCCTCCGACAGGGCCTCTAGCTATGGCTACACCTTC. Its protein is CASSYPSDRASSYGYTF.